The 16 T cell receptor beta chains below were found in one sample sequenced in a study of T-cell memory formation after mild COVID-19. One entry per CDR3 protein, called by TCRdb with MiXCR from the 5' RACE reads. The sample holds roughly 600,000 distinct CDR3 sequences, 15% to 20% seen once. The sequenced material came from PBMCs or a T cell subset sorted from them (not recorded which). These TCRs come from an adult woman who had mild COVID-19 (a few samples of this study predate the infection). Cell type and time point are not known.

This chain connects TRBV27 to TRBJ2-7; 10 positions match TRBD2. J gave up 10 bases and V 2 bases, and 5 bases lay outside the gene matches. Germline V gene sequence: CDR1 MNHEY, CDR2 SMNVEV (reference sequence). CDR3 length: 13 residues. The CDR3 DNA follows: TGTGCCAGCAGTTTAGGGCTAGCGGGGGTTCAGTACTTC. As protein: CASSLGLAGVQYF.

The chain is built from TRBV5-1 and TRBJ2-5; 9 bases fit TRBD1. The CDR3 is made up of 13 amino acids. From germline, CDR1 is SGHRS and CDR2 YFSETQ. V lost 7 bases, J lost 5 bases, and 6 bases stayed unmatched. CDR3 region: CASDTGGRETQYF. In DNA, the CDR3 is TGCGCCAGCGACACAGGGGGCAGGGAGACCCAGTACTTC.

This clonotype was observed many times. The chain recombines TRBV9 with TRBJ2-1, with 11 bases lining up with TRBD1. The J segment lost 4 bases and the V segment lost 4 bases, leaving 4 bases of the junction unmatched. Germline lookup yields CDR1 SGDLS and CDR2 YYNGEE. This CDR3 has 15 amino acids. CDR3 amino acids: CASSLGQGEYNEQFF. In nucleotides, the CDR3 is TGTGCCAGCAGCCTGGGACAGGGGGAGTACAATGAGCAGTTCTTC.

The chain links TRBV4-3 to TRBJ2-7, with 11 bases aligning to TRBD2. The germline V gene encodes CDR1 LGHNA and CDR2 YSLEER. Unmatched junction bases numbered 7, after V lost 9 bases and J lost 6 bases. The CDR3 runs to 13 residues. CDR3 protein: CASSGSGRGEQYF. As DNA, the CDR3 is TGCGCCAGTTCAGGTAGCGGGAGGGGCGAGCAGTACTTC.

This clonotype was counted between two and nine times. V and J are TRBV20-1 and TRBJ1-2, with no clear D. V lost 3 bases and J lost 1, with 12 bases in between. The CDR3 runs 14 residues. Per the germline V gene, CDR1 is DFQATT and CDR2 is SNEGSKA (reference sequence). As DNA, the CDR3 is TGCAGTGCTAGGACGACACAACTTAACTATGGCTACACCTTC. This sequence encodes CSARTTQLNYGYTF.

The chain's CDR3 is CASSLGVSEAYNEQFF. CDR3 DNA sequence: TGTGCCAGCAGCTTAGGGGTCAGTGAGGCGTACAATGAGCAGTTCTTC. The chain combines TRBV7-9 with TRBJ2-1, with D hard to call. Trimming removed 1 base from V and 4 bases from J, with 14 bases in between. This CDR3 has 16 amino acids. Per the germline V gene, CDR1 is SEHNR and CDR2 is FQNEAQ (reference sequence).

The gene calls are TRBV18 and TRBJ1-1, with a tentative D call TRBD1 (5 bases). With 0 bases removed from V and 10 bases from J, the gap between germline ends came to 9 bases. The CDR3 length is 12 residues. The germline V gene encodes CDR1 KGHSH and CDR2 LQKENI. The CDR3 reads CASSPPQGLAFF. CDR3 nucleotide sequence: TGTGCCAGCTCACCACCTCAGGGCCTAGCTTTCTTT.

This clonotype was picked up a small number of times. In nucleotides, the CDR3 is TGCGCCAGCAGCCAGGGGTGGGACAGAGGAGGCTACACCTTC. Amino acids: CASSQGWDRGGYTF. The rearrangement links TRBV4-3 to TRBJ1-2; 7 positions match TRBD1. CDR1 is LGHNA, CDR2 YSLEER, per germline. This CDR3 contains 14 residues. Trimming removed 3 bases from V and 8 bases from J; junction bases left unmatched: 9.

This clonotype was detected many times. This chain connects TRBV3-1 to TRBJ2-1; TRBD1 or TRBD2 may be the D gene (5 bases each). V shed 4 bases and J shed 12 bases, with 19 bases lying between them. Germline CDR1 is LGHDT and CDR2 is YNNKEL (reference sequence). The CDR3 consists of 14 residues. The CDR3 here is CASSPSRDAVGQFF. The CDR3 DNA is TGTGCCAGCAGCCCGTCCCGGGACGCGGTCGGGCAGTTCTTC.

The chain recombines TRBV9 with TRBJ2-4; TRBD2 aligns across 11 bases. The J segment lost 0 bases and the V segment lost 3 bases, leaving 5 bases of the junction unmatched. CDR3 length: 17 amino acids. Germline CDR1 is SGDLS and CDR2 is YYNGEE. The CDR3 sequence: CASSAGLAELAKNIQYF. CDR3 bases: TGTGCCAGCAGCGCGGGACTAGCGGAGCTAGCCAAAAACATTCAGTACTTC.

This rearrangement joins TRBV12-3 or TRBV12-4 to TRBJ2-2; D not resolved. The length of the CDR3 is 14 residues. Trimming removed 6 bases from V and 2 bases from J, with 10 bases in between. The CDR3 loop is CASSPLSNTGELFF. The CDR3 region has the DNA TGTGCCAGCAGCCCCCTCTCAAACACCGGGGAGCTGTTTTTT.

This sequence joins TRBV11-2 and TRBJ2-1, with a tentative D call TRBD1 (5 bases). Trimming cost V 1 base and J 6 bases, with 16 bases left between them. In germline, CDR1 is SGHAT, CDR2 FQNNGV. This CDR3 contains 16 residues. CDR3 bases: TGTGCCAGCAGCTTAGTTCGTCAGGGATCAAGCAATGAGCAGTTCTTC. It is translated as CASSLVRQGSSNEQFF. Looking up the rest from reference TRBV11-2 and TRBJ2-1 gives the full variable domain: EAGVAQSPRYKIIEKRQSVAFWCNPISGHATLYWYQQILGQGPKLLIQFQNNGVVDDSQLPKDRFSAERLKGVDSTLKIQPAKLEDSAVYLCASSLVRQGSSNEQFFGPGTRLTVL.

This clonotype was recorded a few times. This sequence joins TRBV29-1 and TRBJ2-3; the match to TRBD1 covers 9 bases. Looked up from germline, CDR1 is SQVTM and CDR2 is ANQGSEA. The CDR3 consists of 13 residues. Trimming at V came to 6 bases and at J to 1 base, leaving 2 bases not matched to a gene. The CDR3 loop is CSVRDRGTDTQYF. The CDR3 DNA follows: TGCAGCGTCAGGGACAGGGGCACAGATACGCAGTATTTT.

The chain employs TRBV24-1 and TRBJ2-2; TRBD1 agrees at 9 bases. The CDR3 is 13 residues long. Germline CDR1 reads KGHDR; CDR2 reads SFDVKD. With 9 bases clipped from V and 8 bases from J, the junction kept 6 bases outside the gene matches. The CDR3 reads CATATGGEGELFF. The CDR3 region has the DNA TGTGCCACCGCGACAGGGGGAGAAGGGGAGCTGTTTTTT.

This clonotype was recorded a few times. This chain links TRBV7-8 with TRBJ2-5, with 14 bases identical to TRBD2. Germline values: CDR1 SGHVS, CDR2 FQNEAQ. The CDR3 has 16 residues. The V and J ends lost 5 bases and 5 bases, in that order; junction bases with no gene match: 7. DNA of the CDR3: TGTGCCAGCAGCCCGGGACTAGCGGGGGCGCCGGAGACCCAGTACTTC. It translates to CASSPGLAGAPETQYF.

This clonotype was observed a handful of times. V usage is TRBV7-9 and J usage is TRBJ1-1, with TRBD1 as a possible D gene (5 bases). With 2 bases removed from V and 1 base from J, the gap between germline ends came to 11 bases. Germline values: CDR1 SEHNR, CDR2 FQNEAQ (reference sequence). The CDR3 runs to 15 residues. CDR3: CASSLFREKNTEAFF. The CDR3, as DNA: TGTGCCAGCAGCTTATTCAGGGAGAAGAACACTGAAGCTTTCTTT.